This T cell receptor (beta chain) was sequenced during a study of blood T cell repertoires in COVID-19. Study-level information: Donors in the United States, Italy and Spain gave samples during acute or convalescent COVID-19. PBMCs, B-cell-depleted T cells, or T cells were the source of the cDNA or gDNA that made up the material.

How the authors handled the data: For nucleated cells, counts were estimated from reference gene primer amplification. This table comes from immunoSEQ multiplex PCR, and its TCRdb copy is limited to in-frame clones, with some not included. The V and J calls and clone size are taken from that table; D and trimming were inferred from the DNA. The sample includes some 130,000 clones, about 90% of them seen just once. V shed 1 base and J shed 4 bases, with 16 bases lying between them. The CDR3 loop spans 16 amino acids. Germline CDR1 SGHAT, CDR2 FQNNGV. The receptor was derived from an older woman with acute or convalescent COVID-19. Sample: peripheral blood. The chain has TRBV11-2 and TRBJ2-5; weak D call: TRBD2 (5 bases). The CDR3 loop is CASSLASQGLGETQYF. CDR3 DNA sequence: TGTGCCAGCAGCTTAGCCTCCCAAGGACTGGGAGAGACCCAGTACTTC.